The 5 T cell receptor beta chains given below trace back to one sample, sequenced in a study of blood T cell repertoires in COVID-19. TCRdb's copy holds only in-frame clones and misses some; the assay was immunoSEQ multiplex PCR. The profile covers 230,000 or so clones, with roughly 76% appearing a single time and around 5% taken by the ten largest. What was sequenced was peripheral blood. The receptors derive from a human donor in a cohort sampled during active COVID-19.

The chain links TRBV2 to TRBJ1-1; D call uncertain. V was trimmed by 3 bases and J by 1 base, leaving 6 bases between them. The CDR3 is 13 amino acids. CDR1 and CDR2 (germline): SNHLY, FYNNEI. The CDR3 DNA reads TGTGCCAGCAGTGATTCCGGGAACACTGAAGCTTTCTTT. It encodes CASSDSGNTEAFF.

Only one count was recorded for this clone. The genes are TRBV27 and TRBJ2-7; D is possibly TRBD1 (6 bases). This CDR3 region has 15 residues. V gave up 6 bases and J gave up 4 bases, with 19 bases separating them. The germline V gene encodes CDR1 MNHEY and CDR2 SMNVEV (reference sequence). The CDR3 DNA reads as TGTGCCAGCAGCGTGGGGGCAGGGGTGCGGTACGAGCAGTACTTC. As protein: CASSVGAGVRYEQYF.

This clone was detected once. CDR3 amino acids: CSASRGNQPQHF. The CDR3 bases are TGCAGTGCTAGTCGTGGCAATCAGCCCCAGCATTTT. The chain combines TRBV20-1 with TRBJ1-5; D is uncertain. The CDR3 is made up of 12 amino acids. Germline V lookup: CDR1 DFQATT, CDR2 SNEGSKA (reference sequence). V lost 3 bases and J 2 bases, leaving 5 bases between the germline ends.

The chain combines TRBV28 with TRBJ1-1; 7 nucleotides align to TRBD1. The CDR3 has 16 residues. Germline CDR1 and CDR2: MDHEN and SYDVKM. V lost 3 bases to trimming and J lost 5 bases; unmatched junction nucleotides: 12. The CDR3 coding sequence is TGTGCCAGCAGTTTTAGGCAGGGGGTGGGAGTGACTGAAGCTTTCTTT. It codes for CASSFRQGVGVTEAFF.

This chain links TRBV6-6 with TRBJ2-7, with 12 bases matching TRBD1. Germline assignment: CDR1 MNHNY and CDR2 SVGAGI (reference sequence). The CDR3 is 14 amino acids. Trimming at V came to 7 bases and at J to 6 bases, leaving 7 bases not matched to a gene. This CDR3 is CASTRDRGPAEQYF. Here the CDR3 DNA reads TGTGCCAGCACCCGGGACAGGGGGCCGGCCGAGCAGTACTTC.